A single sample gave rise to the 29 T cell receptor beta chains below, sequenced in a study of blood T cell repertoires in COVID-19. The protocol was immunoSEQ multiplex PCR, while the TCRdb copy is restricted to in-frame clones and leaves out a portion. The table lists about 190,000 clones, almost 85% of them singletons. The sample taken for sequencing was peripheral blood. The receptors were sampled from a woman aged 65 to 85 with active or convalescent COVID-19.

The J gene is TRBJ2-4, the V gene TRBV19; 7 nucleotides line up with TRBD2. The germline V gene encodes CDR1 LNHDA and CDR2 SQIVND (reference sequence). V was clipped by 8 bases and J by 9 bases; unmatched bases: 10. The CDR3 has 13 residues. As DNA, the CDR3 is TGTGCCAGTCGGGGGGAAGGGATTAGCATTCAGTACTTC. Encoded protein: CASRGEGISIQYF.

The chain links TRBV4-1 to TRBJ2-7, with D possibly matching TRBD1 (5 bases). Germline V gene sequence: CDR1 MGHRA, CDR2 YSYEKL. Trimming took 0 bases from V and 0 from J, leaving 15 bases between them. The CDR3 consists of 17 residues. CDR3 protein: CASSQEPGYWSSYEQYF. CDR3 DNA: TGCGCCAGCAGCCAAGAGCCAGGGTATTGGAGCTCCTACGAGCAGTACTTC.

This chain connects TRBV5-1 to TRBJ2-3; the D gene is possibly TRBD1 (6 bases). The V gene lost 2 bases and the J gene lost 6 bases, with 7 bases spanning the gap. From germline, CDR1 is SGHRS and CDR2 YFSETQ. CDR3 length: 12 amino acids. The CDR3 protein is CASSLQGDTQYF. The CDR3 coding sequence is TGCGCCAGCAGCTTACAGGGCGATACGCAGTATTTT.

V is TRBV11-2 and J is TRBJ2-1; 12 bases line up with TRBD2. The germline gives CDR1 SGHAT, CDR2 FQNNGV. This CDR3 contains 17 residues. With V trimmed by 5 bases and J by 5 bases, 10 bases remained unmatched. This CDR3 reads CASSPNRLAGVNNEQFF. CDR3 DNA sequence: TGTGCCAGCAGCCCAAACCGACTAGCGGGAGTGAACAATGAGCAGTTCTTC.

The J gene is TRBJ1-1, the V gene TRBV19; 8 positions agree with TRBD1. The CDR3 has 14 amino acids. CDR1 and CDR2 from the germline V gene are LNHDA and SQIVND (reference sequence). After removal of 7 bases from V and 0 bases from J, the junction contained 4 bases not matched to a gene. Here the CDR3 DNA reads TGTGCCAGTAACCGACAGGGGATGAACACTGAAGCTTTCTTT. Residues: CASNRQGMNTEAFF.

V and J are TRBV2 and TRBJ2-7; the match to TRBD1 covers 7 bases. Trimming at V came to 5 bases and at J to 2 bases, leaving 12 bases not matched to a gene. The CDR3 loop spans 16 amino acids. CDR1 and CDR2 from the germline V gene are SNHLY and FYNNEI. CDR3 in amino acids: CASSPFRQGVAYEQYF. The CDR3 DNA follows: TGTGCCAGCAGTCCCTTCCGACAGGGTGTAGCCTACGAGCAGTACTTC.

The V call is TRBV2, the J call TRBJ2-1; 9 positions match TRBD2. The germline gives CDR1 SNHLY, CDR2 FYNNEI. The CDR3 loop spans 14 amino acids. With 6 bases clipped from V and 4 bases from J, the junction kept 4 bases outside the gene matches. CDR3 coding DNA: TGTGCCAGCAGGGCGGGAGGGCCGTACAATGAGCAGTTCTTC. Translation: CASRAGGPYNEQFF.

The chain joins TRBV5-1 to TRBJ2-3; 8 nucleotides line up with TRBD1. V lost 4 bases, J lost 5 bases, and 15 bases stayed unmatched. The CDR3 covers 17 residues. Per germline, CDR1 SGHRS and CDR2 YFSETQ. This chain's CDR3 is CASSPSVAGGAKDTQYF. Here the CDR3 DNA reads TGCGCCAGCAGCCCATCGGTCGCAGGGGGCGCGAAAGATACGCAGTATTTT. The whole variable domain, remainder taken from reference TRBV5-1 and TRBJ2-3, is KAGVTQTPRYLIKTRGQQVTLSCSPISGHRSVSWYQQTPGQGLQFLFEYFSETQRNKGNFPGRFSGRQFSNSRSEMNVSTLELGDSALYLCASSPSVAGGAKDTQYFGPGTRLTVL.

V usage is TRBV5-5 and J usage is TRBJ1-4, with 8 nucleotides matching TRBD1. The CDR3 is made up of 15 amino acids. Germline V gene lookup returns CDR1 SGHKS and CDR2 YYEKEE (reference sequence). V lost 2 bases and J lost 5; bases outside the gene matches: 5. In DNA form, the CDR3 reads TGTGCCAGCAGCTTTGAACAGGGGGTAAATGAAAAACTGTTTTTT. It is translated as CASSFEQGVNEKLFF.

This chain connects TRBV27 to TRBJ1-1, with 7 bases aligning to TRBD1. Unmatched junction bases numbered 13, after V lost 4 bases and J lost 11 bases. Germline CDR1 is MNHEY and CDR2 is SMNVEV (reference sequence). The CDR3 consists of 14 residues. The CDR3 is CASSSPSDRVRAFF. The DNA of the CDR3 is TGTGCCAGCAGTTCACCTTCCGACAGGGTTCGGGCTTTCTTT.

The CDR3 coding sequence is TGTGCCAGCAGCTGGGGAGAGGGGGTAAACACAGATACGCAGTATTTT. Translated: CASSWGEGVNTDTQYF. V and J are TRBV5-8 and TRBJ2-3, with D maybe TRBD1 (6 bases). Germline loops: CDR1 SGHTS, CDR2 YDEGEE. This CDR3 is 16 amino acids long. V was clipped by 3 bases and J by 2 bases, with 16 bases between them.

This chain connects TRBV12-5 to TRBJ1-1, with 8 bases fitting TRBD1. Trimming cost V 6 bases and J 1 base; bases outside gene matches: 4. This CDR3 comprises 14 residues. Per the germline V gene, CDR1 is LGHNT and CDR2 is FRNRAP. As DNA, the CDR3 is TGTGCTAGTGGGTCACAGGGGGAGAACACTGAAGCTTTCTTT. This encodes CASGSQGENTEAFF.

The rearrangement links TRBV3-1 (or the pseudogene TRBV3-2) to TRBJ2-7, with 13 bases lining up with TRBD2. CDR3 size: 18 residues. Unmatched junction bases numbered 8, after V lost 2 bases and J lost 1 base. Germline lookup yields CDR1 LGHDT and CDR2 YNNKEL (reference sequence). The CDR3 region is CASSQSLGLAGLSYEQYF. CDR3 DNA sequence: TGTGCCAGCAGCCAAAGCCTGGGACTAGCGGGATTGTCCTACGAGCAGTACTTC.

Worth noting for this clone: A junction boundary mismatches the germline segment, possibly from a read error. The chain joins TRBV5-1 to TRBJ2-1; TRBD2 matches 7 bases. The germline V gene has CDR1 SGHRS and CDR2 YFSETQ. The CDR3 consists of 12 residues. CDR3 DNA: TGCGCCAGCAGCTCAGATTTAGCGGGCCCTGTCTTC. This encodes CASSSDLAGPVF.

This clone turned up a few times. V usage is TRBV30 and J usage is TRBJ2-7, with 11 positions matching TRBD2. CDR1 is GTSNPN and CDR2 is SVGIG in the germline V gene (reference sequence). This CDR3 has 14 amino acids. Germline trimming cut 0 bases from V and 7 bases from J; bases unmatched to any gene: 5. In DNA form, the CDR3 reads TGTGCCTGGAGTGTTGGGACTAGCGGCTTGGAGCAGTACTTC. It encodes CAWSVGTSGLEQYF.

The table lists this clone with a count of one. The V gene is TRBV4-2, the J gene TRBJ2-2; 9 positions agree with TRBD2. The CDR3 spans 14 residues. CDR1 is LGHNA, CDR2 YNFKEQ, per germline. Unmatched junction bases numbered 5, after V lost 5 bases and J lost 7 bases. The CDR3 loop reads CASSTSGFVGELFF. The DNA for the CDR3 is TGTGCCAGCAGCACTAGCGGGTTCGTCGGGGAGCTGTTTTTT.

The chain couples TRBV3-1 (or the pseudogene TRBV3-2) to TRBJ2-2; 8 nucleotides line up with TRBD2. Germline values: CDR1 LGHDT, CDR2 YNNKEL (reference sequence). The CDR3 runs 16 residues. The V and J ends lost 4 bases and 4 bases, in that order; junction bases with no gene match: 8. The CDR3 sequence: CASSPTSGRFTGELFF. CDR3 sequence (DNA): TGTGCCAGCAGCCCAACGAGCGGGAGATTCACCGGGGAGCTGTTTTTT.

The sample holds a few counts of this clone. The V gene is TRBV7-9, the J gene TRBJ1-2; TRBD1 matches at 7 bases. Per germline, CDR1 SEHNR and CDR2 FQNEAQ (reference sequence). The CDR3 covers 14 residues. With V trimmed by 5 bases and J by 3 bases, 6 bases remained unmatched. CDR3 in amino acids: CASSNTGADYGYTF. Written as DNA, the CDR3 is TGTGCCAGCAGCAACACAGGGGCCGACTATGGCTACACCTTC.

The genes are TRBV30 and TRBJ1-1; 9 bases line up with TRBD1. V was clipped by 0 bases and J by 11 bases; unmatched bases: 22. CDR3 length: 18 residues. Per the germline V gene, CDR1 is GTSNPN and CDR2 is SVGIG (reference sequence). As DNA, the CDR3 is TGTGCCTGGAGTGTACGGATGGGGACAGGGAGGGTTTGGTCTGGGGCTTTCTTT. Protein product: CAWSVRMGTGRVWSGAFF. Full variable domain (missing parts from reference TRBV30 and TRBJ1-1): SQTIHQWPATLVQPVGSPLSLECTVEGTSNPNLYWYRQAAGRGLQLLFYSVGIGQISSEVPQNLSASRPQDRQFILSSKKLLLSDSGFYLCAWSVRMGTGRVWSGAFFGQGTRLTVV.

The rearrangement uses TRBV15 and TRBJ1-4; 12 bases line up with TRBD1. J lost 5 bases, V lost 9 bases, and 13 bases had no gene match. Germline V gene sequence: CDR1 LNHNV, CDR2 YYDKDF (reference sequence). The CDR3 loop spans 17 amino acids. The CDR3 reads CATGGTGGRRRNEKLFF. The CDR3, as DNA: TGTGCCACAGGAGGGACAGGGGGCCGAAGACGAAATGAAAAACTGTTTTTT.

This clone has more than one count but fewer than ten. V and J are TRBV7-9 and TRBJ1-4, with 7 bases that match TRBD1. The V gene's germline CDR1 is SEHNR and CDR2 FQNEAQ (reference sequence). The CDR3 has 15 residues. The V gene end was trimmed by 4 bases and the J gene end by 5 bases; junction bases not matched to a gene: 7. DNA of the CDR3: TGTGCCAGCAGCTCCGAGGGGGCTCAGAATGAAAAACTGTTTTTT. Translation gives CASSSEGAQNEKLFF. The full variable domain, completed using reference TRBV7-9 and TRBJ1-4, is DTGVSQNPRHKITKRGQNVTFRCDPISEHNRLYWYRQTLGQGPEFLTYFQNEAQLEKSRLLSDRFSAERPKGSFSTLEIQRTEQGDSAMYLCASSSEGAQNEKLFFGSGTQLSVL.

This chain joins TRBV4-1 and TRBJ1-1; D gene ambiguous. CDR1 MGHRA and CDR2 YSYEKL come from the germline V gene. The CDR3 loop spans 15 amino acids. The V end was cut by 0 bases, the J end by 2 bases, with 10 bases between. CDR3 sequence (DNA): TGCGCCAGCAGCCAAGACTCTAGGAGAAACACTGAAGCTTTCTTT. This sequence encodes CASSQDSRRNTEAFF.

This clone showed up just once. The chain combines TRBV5-4 with TRBJ2-7, with D tentatively TRBD1 (6 bases). Germline-derived CDR1 and CDR2 are SGHNT and YYREEE (reference sequence). The CDR3 has 15 amino acids. V lost 5 bases, J lost 3 bases, and 18 bases lay in between. CDR3: CASSYPGARFYEQYF. The CDR3 DNA reads as TGTGCCAGCAGTTACCCAGGGGCGAGGTTCTACGAGCAGTACTTC.

Only a few counts were recorded for this clone. This chain connects TRBV7-2 to TRBJ1-3; D may be TRBD1 (5 bases). The V gene lost 5 bases and the J gene lost 0 bases, with 14 bases spanning the gap. The V gene's germline CDR1 is SGHTA and CDR2 FQGNSA. CDR3 length: 16 amino acids. CDR3 nucleotides: TGTGCCAGCAGCCCCGTCCCCGGGGGCTCTGGAAACACCATATATTTT. This translates into CASSPVPGGSGNTIYF.

The CDR3 sequence is CASSAGEGNTIYF. The CDR3 DNA follows: TGTGCCAGCAGTGCCGGGGAGGGAAACACCATATATTTT. V is TRBV6-6 and J is TRBJ1-3; D gene ambiguous. Germline CDR1 MNHNY, CDR2 SVGAGI (reference sequence). CDR3 size: 13 residues. V gave up 5 bases and J gave up 4 bases, with 9 bases separating them.

This chain links TRBV7-2 with TRBJ1-2; perhaps TRBD1 as D (5 bases). The CDR3 loop spans 19 amino acids. Germline CDR1 is SGHTA and CDR2 is FQGNSA. The V gene lost 1 base and the J gene lost 4 bases, with 25 bases spanning the gap. The CDR3 loop is CASSLGVGRAPLASYGYTF. The CDR3, as DNA: TGTGCCAGCAGCTTAGGAGTGGGCAGGGCACCCCTCGCATCCTATGGCTACACCTTC.

This sequence joins TRBV4-1 and TRBJ1-1, with 8 positions matching TRBD1. The length of the CDR3 is 13 residues. J was trimmed by 6 bases and V by 5 bases; bases with no gene match: 5. Germline V CDR1 and CDR2: MGHRA, YSYEKL. This CDR3 reads CASSYGTGAEAFF. Written as DNA, the CDR3 is TGCGCCAGCAGCTACGGGACAGGCGCTGAAGCTTTCTTT.

This chain uses TRBV6-1 with TRBJ2-1, with 9 nucleotides matching TRBD2. CDR3 length: 15 amino acids. The V and J ends lost 1 base and 4 bases, in that order; junction bases with no gene match: 2. Germline CDR1 and CDR2: MNHNS and SASEGT. As DNA, the CDR3 is TGTGCCAGCAGTGAAGGACTAGCGGATTACAATGAGCAGTTCTTC. Its protein product is CASSEGLADYNEQFF.

CDR3 sequence: CASSPGRAREQYF. CDR3 sequence (DNA): TGTGCCAGCTCCCCTGGCAGGGCAAGAGAGCAGTACTTC. This chain joins TRBV18 and TRBJ2-7, with D possibly being TRBD1 (5 bases). This CDR3 comprises 13 residues. CDR1 is KGHSH, CDR2 LQKENI, per germline. Trimming shortened V by 6 bases and J by 7 bases, and 16 bases separated the two germline ends.